Reported below is one T cell receptor (beta chain). What this receptor recognizes is not known. No quality values exist for individual bases; no much larger clone is one base distant. Taken from the germline V gene, the CDR1 and CDR2 loops are MNHNS and SASEGT. The germline V and J ends show losses of 2 bases and 9 bases respectively, and no gene match explains 6 bases of the junction. The CDR3 covers 16 residues, taking in both the cysteine and the phenylalanine. CDR3 DNA only is kept here, 48 bases in frame from base 1. The cohort was made up of several hundred healthy bone marrow donors. At the time of sampling, all cohort members were nominally healthy, though unrecorded immune exposures were likely present. The donor tested CMV seronegative and was one of the 352 seronegative cohort members. A peripheral blood sample was collected from each donor, and TCR beta sequencing was performed on peripheral blood mononuclear cells. Genomic DNA extraction from the blood cell samples was performed with the Qiagen DNeasy Blood Extraction Kit.

The data derive from a study of cytomegalovirus exposure and HLA in healthy donors (dated 2017 in TCRdb). Concerning the study at large: In an earlier analysis of under 750 of the donors, less than 350 Gb of sequence data and 100 million or so unique TCR beta sequences from approximately 180 million T cells were reported. Donor age, sex, ethnicity and CMV serostatus were compiled together with the repertoire data. The study was designed to test whether signatures of past pathogen exposure could be identified by cataloging public T cell receptors. Every discovery cohort repertoire had been produced on one sequencing platform. Besides the first cohort of more than 650 subjects, a separate validation cohort made up of about 120 different subjects was used. A later analysis re-examined previously published TCR beta repertoires from hundreds of donors and added high-resolution HLA genotyping to investigate patterns of TCR occurrence. An early release that covered fewer than 750 HLA-typed donors contained around 300 gigabases of sequencing data and roughly 84 million unique TCR sequences. Rather than drawing on any new phenotypic data, the later analysis identified candidate immune exposures from TCR beta sequences and the way those sequences occurred across donors. In a later genetic analysis, genome-wide SNP genotypes for about 65% of the 666 donors were used, and that subset was treated as a discovery cohort. Four to six DR-DQ haplotypes were handled as single units for association and clustering, since linkage in the cohort was strong. The study combined high-throughput TCR immunosequencing, statistical association of individual TCRs with disease status, and machine learning to predict cytomegalovirus infection status. An earlier analysis of around 640 of the donors used high-throughput TCR beta sequencing to judge whether each TCR beta V gene segment behaved as functional or pseudogenic. The genetic ancestry cluster associated with self-reported Caucasian donors included over 65% of the 398 genotyped donors. Using immunosequencing, the study profiled T cell repertoires from fewer than 700 subjects and related those repertoires to cytomegalovirus serostatus. Across around 400 genotyped donors of the cohort, an average of about 240,000 unique TCR beta nucleotide sequences per donor were sequenced, and 15% to 20% of those sequences were non-productive. Typing coverage differed by locus: A, B, C, DRB1 and DQB1 were typed in about 620-630 donors, DQA1 in approximately 520, DPA1 in around 580, and DPB1 in roughly 470. HLA typing covered class I and class II loci at four-digit resolution.

Points the paper makes about the study in general: A later genetic analysis reported fewer N-insertions in productive TCRs among donors in an Asian-associated ancestry cluster than the roughly 670-donor mean. V-gene and J-gene trimming of TCR beta chains was associated with a missense DCLRE1C variant in a later genetic analysis, and the association was replicated in an independent cohort. The 87-base-pair reads could not distinguish some IMGT-functional V segments, including TRBV6-2 and TRBV6-3, so those segments were excluded. The cohort was sequenced for TCR beta chains only, and without alpha or paired-chain data the features that could be detected were limited. Roughly 15 rarely observed V segments, including chromosome 9 orphons, were excluded from the earlier analysis of several hundred of the donors because counts were too low. The classifier was reported to diagnose cytomegalovirus status with high specificity and sensitivity in both the original cohort and the validation cohort. It was suggested by the authors that the approach could potentially be generalized to other disease states and immunological phenotypes. Linkage disequilibrium might explain the correlated functional status among segregating V segments, but an unknown experimental factor could not be ruled out. Several of the top co-occurrence clusters appeared to be linked to parvovirus B19, influenza, CMV and Epstein-Barr virus, according to a later analysis. Broadly in line with IMGT annotations, most TCR beta V segments showed up in productive rearrangements about 90% or about 30% of the time in an earlier analysis of approximately 640 of the donors. Most TCR sequences were seen in very few donors, while some public TCRs were found in many individuals. The only immune exposure information available for the cohort was CMV serostatus. When HLA alleles, especially DR and DQ, strongly co-occurred, attributing TCR associations to individual alleles was difficult. The sequencing pipeline was judged likely to have produced a cluster of highly shared sequence variants as a technical artifact. In a later analysis, the rate of TCR association differed among HLA loci, with DRB1 alleles having the most associated TCRs and HLA-C alleles having the fewest. Presence/absence analyses assumed roughly uniform sequencing depth across donors, an assumption that may not hold. A further reported finding was that TCR beta sequences accurately predicted the HLA-A and HLA-B alleles for most subjects in the first cohort. In a later analysis, 16,951 TCR beta sequences were associated with specific HLA alleles at a false discovery rate of 0.05. A total of fewer than 200 TCR beta chains were listed by the study as associated with cytomegalovirus. Three of the identified cytomegalovirus-associated TCR beta chains were confirmed in vitro to be specific for cytomegalovirus antigens. Most CMV-associated TCR beta chains appeared to be HLA-restricted in a later analysis, and the HLA associations seemed to be driven largely by CMV exposure. A later analysis found that HLA-associated TCR beta chains were more clonally expanded and had lower generation probabilities than equally common non-associated chains. Because HLA typing was missing for some donors at each locus, association tests included only the typed subset.

The library was built by means of the immunoSEQ multiplex PCR assay. For the multiplex PCR, a mixture combining 60 forward primers for TCR Vbeta segments and 13 reverse primers for TCR Jbeta segments was used. Amplification of the CDR3 region of rearranged TCR beta genes was performed with a multiplex PCR assay on genomic DNA. The amplified TCR beta libraries were sequenced on the Illumina HiSeq System as 87-base-pair reads. In the original analysis: Across the 670 or so repertoires, a later analysis counted some 80 million unique TCR beta chains, 9.5 million to 13 million of which were shared by at least two donors. A nearest-neighbor algorithm error-corrected the raw reads and collapsed the reads into unique sequences, merging closely related sequences to remove PCR and sequencing errors. To assign V, D and J gene segments, CDR3 sequences were aligned to IMGT reference sequences. For a sequence to be retained, a match of at least six nucleotides was required to both a V gene segment and a J gene segment. A rearrangement was called productive if the CDR3 had no stop codons and remained in frame with V and J, and every other rearrangement was called non-productive. CDR3 was defined by IMGT convention, running from the second conserved V-encoded cysteine to the conserved J-encoded phenylalanine. The earlier analysis of a few hundred of the donors excluded any sequence lacking an unambiguous match to a single V gene segment. An earlier analysis of some 500 of the donors classified V segments as functional when productive rearrangements were above 56.7% and as segregating when the standard deviation between donors was above 5%. A statistical classification framework was built to diagnose cytomegalovirus status from the catalog of TCR beta chain sequences. V and J gene assignment, in a later analysis, came from comparing TCR nucleotide sequences with IMGT/GENE-DB human TR gene sequences. A later analysis assigned CDR3 sequences and most-parsimonious VDJ recombination scenarios with the TCRdist pipeline. A later analysis defined each TCR beta chain by its CDR3 amino acid sequence plus V-gene family, and excluded reads lacking a unique V-gene family. In a later analysis, nearly 600 highly shared, low-generation-probability nucleotide sequences were removed to address suspected cross-contamination and a sequencing artifact. For each public chain, a later analysis derived a clonal expansion index from normalized ranks of inferred template counts within each repertoire. Generation probabilities in a later analysis came from a VDJ recombination model fitted to out-of-frame rearrangements, and those results were checked against IGoR. Hypergeometric tests were used in a later analysis to score TCR-TCR, TCR-HLA and TCR-CMV co-occurrence, with a repertoire-size bias correction applied to the TCR pairs. In a later analysis, false discovery rates were estimated by permuting HLA or CMV assignments 20 times. In a later analysis, co-occurring TCRs were grouped using DBSCAN, and TCRdist sequence similarity was added for clustering within HLA-allele-positive subsets. Co-occurrence clustering excluded repertoires with fewer than 30,000 or more than 120,000 public chains, plus five with anomalous nucleotide sharing. Entries here come from immuneACCESS through TCRdb and include only in-frame sequences with V and J called. Some clones fail to appear in such tables; in the studies checked, an unresolved V gene covers under half of the shortfall, and the cause of the remainder is unknown. The V and J calls and clone size come from that table; D and trimming were worked out from the DNA. The sample has under 200,000 clones on record, approximately 84% of them singletons. About 0.37% of the sample is in the top ten clones.

The chain uses TRBV6-1 and TRBJ2-1; the central 14 bases match TRBD2. The specimen sequenced was PBMCs. This clonotype was obtained from a boy between 2 and 10 years old in good health and CMV-seronegative. The CDR3 region: CASSETPGLAGAEQFF. At the DNA level, the sequence is TGTGCCAGCAGTGAAACTCCGGGACTAGCGGGAGCTGAGCAGTTCTTC.